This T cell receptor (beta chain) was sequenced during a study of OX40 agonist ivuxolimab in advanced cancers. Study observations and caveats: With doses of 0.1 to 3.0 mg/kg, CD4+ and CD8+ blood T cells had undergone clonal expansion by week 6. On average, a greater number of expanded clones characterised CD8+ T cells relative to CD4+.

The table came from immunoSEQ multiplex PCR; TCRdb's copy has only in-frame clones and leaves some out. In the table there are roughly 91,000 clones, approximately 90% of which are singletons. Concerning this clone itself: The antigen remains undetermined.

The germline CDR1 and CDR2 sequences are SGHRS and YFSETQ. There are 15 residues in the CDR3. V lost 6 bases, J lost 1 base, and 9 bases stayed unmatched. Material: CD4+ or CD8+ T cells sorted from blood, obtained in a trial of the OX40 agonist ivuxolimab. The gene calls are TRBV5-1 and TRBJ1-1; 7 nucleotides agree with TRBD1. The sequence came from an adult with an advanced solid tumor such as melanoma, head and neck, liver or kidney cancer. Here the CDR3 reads CASIAGTAPNTEAFF. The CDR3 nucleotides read TGCGCCAGCATCGCCGGGACAGCTCCGAACACTGAAGCTTTCTTT.